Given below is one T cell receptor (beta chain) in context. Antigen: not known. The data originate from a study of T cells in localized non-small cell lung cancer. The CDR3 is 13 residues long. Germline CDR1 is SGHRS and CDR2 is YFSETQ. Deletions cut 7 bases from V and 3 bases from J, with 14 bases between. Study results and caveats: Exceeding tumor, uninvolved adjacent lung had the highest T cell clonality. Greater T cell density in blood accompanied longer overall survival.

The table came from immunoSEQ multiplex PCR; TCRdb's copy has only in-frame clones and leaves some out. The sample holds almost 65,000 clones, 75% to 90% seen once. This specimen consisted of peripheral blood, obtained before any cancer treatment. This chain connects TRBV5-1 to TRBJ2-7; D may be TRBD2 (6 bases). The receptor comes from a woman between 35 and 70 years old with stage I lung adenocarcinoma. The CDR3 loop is CASGEVGNYEQYF. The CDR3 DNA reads TGCGCCAGCGGGGAGGTTGGGAACTACGAGCAGTACTTC.